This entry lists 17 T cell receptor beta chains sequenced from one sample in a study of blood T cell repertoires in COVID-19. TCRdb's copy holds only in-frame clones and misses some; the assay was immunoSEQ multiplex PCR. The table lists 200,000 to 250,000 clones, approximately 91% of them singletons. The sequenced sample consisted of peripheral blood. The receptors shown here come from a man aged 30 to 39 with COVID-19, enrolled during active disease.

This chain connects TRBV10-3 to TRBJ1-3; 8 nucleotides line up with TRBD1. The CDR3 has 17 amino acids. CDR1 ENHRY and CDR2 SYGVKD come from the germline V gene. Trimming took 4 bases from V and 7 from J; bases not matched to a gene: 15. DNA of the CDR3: TGTGCCATCAGTGCCCCCCCGACAGGGGCGGGTGGGAACACCATATATTTT. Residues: CAISAPPTGAGGNTIYF.

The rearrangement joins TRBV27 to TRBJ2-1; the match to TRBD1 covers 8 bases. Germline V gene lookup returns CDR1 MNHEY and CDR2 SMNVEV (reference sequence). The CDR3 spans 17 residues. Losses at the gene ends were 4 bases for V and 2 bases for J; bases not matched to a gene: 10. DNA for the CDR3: TGTGCCAGCAGTTCCCAGCAGACAGGGGCGACCTACAATGAGCAGTTCTTC. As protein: CASSSQQTGATYNEQFF.

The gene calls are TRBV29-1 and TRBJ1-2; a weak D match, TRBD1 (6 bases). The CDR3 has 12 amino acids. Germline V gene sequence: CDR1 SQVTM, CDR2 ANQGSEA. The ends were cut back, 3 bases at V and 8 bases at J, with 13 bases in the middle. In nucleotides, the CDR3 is TGCAGCGTTGAGGACAGTTCTAGAGGCTACACCTTC. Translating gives CSVEDSSRGYTF.

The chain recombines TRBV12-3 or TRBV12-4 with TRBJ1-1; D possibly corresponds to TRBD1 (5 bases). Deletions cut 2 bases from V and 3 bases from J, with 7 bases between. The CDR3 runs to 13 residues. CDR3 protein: CASSLQGHTEAFF. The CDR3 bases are TGTGCCAGCAGTTTACAGGGTCACACTGAAGCTTTCTTT.

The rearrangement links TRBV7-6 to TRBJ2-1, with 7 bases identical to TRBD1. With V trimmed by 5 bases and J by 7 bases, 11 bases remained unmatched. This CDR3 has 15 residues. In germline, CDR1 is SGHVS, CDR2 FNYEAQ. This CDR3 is CASSPSRGLTNEQFF. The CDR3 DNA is TGTGCCAGCAGCCCAAGTAGGGGGCTCACTAATGAGCAGTTCTTC.

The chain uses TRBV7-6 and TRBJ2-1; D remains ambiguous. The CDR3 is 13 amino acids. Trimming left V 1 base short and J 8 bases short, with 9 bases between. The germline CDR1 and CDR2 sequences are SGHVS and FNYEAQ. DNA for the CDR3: TGTGCCAGCAGCTTAGGCGAGAGGTATGAGCAGTTCTTC. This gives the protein CASSLGERYEQFF.

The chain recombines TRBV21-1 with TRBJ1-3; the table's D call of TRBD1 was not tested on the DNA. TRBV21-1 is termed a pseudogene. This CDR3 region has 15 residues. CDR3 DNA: TGTGCCAGCAGCAAAGAGTCAGGAAGGGGGAACACCATATATTTT. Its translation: CASSKESGRGNTIYF.

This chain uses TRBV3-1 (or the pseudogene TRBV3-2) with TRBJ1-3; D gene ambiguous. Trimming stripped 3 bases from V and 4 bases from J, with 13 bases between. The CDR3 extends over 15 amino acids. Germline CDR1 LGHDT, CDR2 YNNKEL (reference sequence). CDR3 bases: TGTGCCAGCAGCCATCATCAGAAACAGGGAAACACCATATATTTT. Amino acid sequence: CASSHHQKQGNTIYF.

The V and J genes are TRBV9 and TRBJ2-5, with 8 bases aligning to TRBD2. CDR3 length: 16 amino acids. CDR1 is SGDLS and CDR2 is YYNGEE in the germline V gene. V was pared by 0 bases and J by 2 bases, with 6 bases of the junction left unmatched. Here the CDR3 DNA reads TGTGCCAGCAGCGTAGGCACTAGCGGTACTCAAGAGACCCAGTACTTC. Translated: CASSVGTSGTQETQYF.

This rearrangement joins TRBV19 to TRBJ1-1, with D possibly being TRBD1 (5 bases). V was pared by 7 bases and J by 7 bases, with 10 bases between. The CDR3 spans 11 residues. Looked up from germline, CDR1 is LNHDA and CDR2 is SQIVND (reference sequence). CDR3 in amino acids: CASNRGGEAFF. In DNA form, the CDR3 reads TGTGCCAGTAATCGGGGGGGTGAAGCTTTCTTT. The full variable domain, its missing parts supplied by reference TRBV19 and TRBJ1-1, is DGGITQSPKYLFRKEGQNVTLSCEQNLNHDAMYWYRQDPGQGLRLIYYSQIVNDFQKGDIAEGYSVSREKKESFPLTVTSAQKNPTAFYLCASNRGGEAFFGQGTRLTVV.

CDR3 protein: CASRPRGGAVEKLFF. As DNA, the CDR3 is TGTGCCAGCAGACCCCGGGGGGGGGCGGTCGAAAAACTGTTTTTT. This sequence joins TRBV6-5 and TRBJ1-4; weak D call: TRBD1 (6 bases). Trimming took 6 bases from V and 8 from J, leaving 19 bases between them. This CDR3 has 15 amino acids. Germline CDR1 and CDR2: MNHEY and SVGAGI.

The CDR3 DNA reads TGCGCCAGCAGCCAAGTCCCTGATTCGGGCAGGGGGAATTCACCCCTCCACTTT. Translation: CASSQVPDSGRGNSPLHF. This chain links TRBV4-1 with TRBJ1-6; 7 nucleotides line up with TRBD1. Germline V gene data show CDR1 as MGHRA and CDR2 as YSYEKL. This CDR3 region has 18 residues. The J segment lost 7 bases and the V segment lost 1 base, leaving 13 bases of the junction unmatched.

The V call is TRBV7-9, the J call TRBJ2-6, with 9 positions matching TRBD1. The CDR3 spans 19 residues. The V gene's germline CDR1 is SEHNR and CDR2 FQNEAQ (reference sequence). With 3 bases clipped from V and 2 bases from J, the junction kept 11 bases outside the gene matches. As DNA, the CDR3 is TGTGCCAGCAGCTTCGCCGGGACAGGGATCTTCACTGGGGCCAACGTCCTGACTTTC. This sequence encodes CASSFAGTGIFTGANVLTF.

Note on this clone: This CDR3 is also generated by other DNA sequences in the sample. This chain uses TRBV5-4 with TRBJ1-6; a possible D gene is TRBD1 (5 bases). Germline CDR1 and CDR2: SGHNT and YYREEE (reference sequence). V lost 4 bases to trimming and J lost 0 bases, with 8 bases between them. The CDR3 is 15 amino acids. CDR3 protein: CASSTQGSYNSPLHF. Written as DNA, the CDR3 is TGTGCCAGCAGCACCCAGGGCTCCTATAATTCACCCCTCCACTTT. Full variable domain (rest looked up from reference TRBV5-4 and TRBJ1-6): ETGVTQSPTHLIKTRGQQVTLRCSSQSGHNTVSWYQQALGQGPQFIFQYYREEENGRGNFPPRFSGLQFPNYSSELNVNALELDDSALYLCASSTQGSYNSPLHFGNGTRLTVT.

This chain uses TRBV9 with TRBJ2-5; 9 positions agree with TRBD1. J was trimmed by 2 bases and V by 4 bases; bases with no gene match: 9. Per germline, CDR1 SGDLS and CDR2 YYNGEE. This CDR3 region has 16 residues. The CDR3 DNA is TGTGCCAGCAGCTCATTGACAGGGGGTAAACAAGAGACCCAGTACTTC. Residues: CASSSLTGGKQETQYF. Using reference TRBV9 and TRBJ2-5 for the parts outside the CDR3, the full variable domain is DSGVTQTPKHLITATGQRVTLRCSPRSGDLSVYWYQQSLDQGLQFLIQYYNGEERAKGNILERFSAQQFPDLHSELNLSSLELGDSALYFCASSSLTGGKQETQYFGPGTRLLVL.

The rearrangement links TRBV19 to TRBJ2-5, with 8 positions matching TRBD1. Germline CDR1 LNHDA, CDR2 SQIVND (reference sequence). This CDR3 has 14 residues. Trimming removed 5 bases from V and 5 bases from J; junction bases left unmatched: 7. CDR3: CASSVDRAGETQYF. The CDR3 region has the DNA TGTGCCAGTAGTGTGGACAGGGCGGGCGAGACCCAGTACTTC.

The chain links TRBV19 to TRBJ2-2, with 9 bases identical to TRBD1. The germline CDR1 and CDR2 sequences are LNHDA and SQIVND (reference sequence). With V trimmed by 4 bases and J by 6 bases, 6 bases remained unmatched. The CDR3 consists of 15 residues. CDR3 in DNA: TGTGCCAGTAGTAGCAGCGGGACAGGGCCCGGGGAGCTGTTTTTT. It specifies CASSSSGTGPGELFF.